The text below deals with one T cell receptor (beta chain). The antigen is undetermined. The CDR3 length is 14 residues. Germline V gene data show CDR1 as KGHSH and CDR2 as LQKENI. Trimming took off 3 bases at V and 2 bases at J, with 10 bases between the two ends. The record originates from a study of CD8 T cells in ankylosing spondylitis. Study-wide points: What seemed typical of ankylosing spondylitis blood was a TCR beta motif built from several highly homologous variants.

Quantitative 5'-RACE with molecular barcodes was used to make the TCR beta libraries. TCRdb redid the calling of the 5' RACE reads with MiXCR, one entry per CDR3 protein. The sample includes about 390,000 distinct CDR3 sequences, approximately 20% of them seen just once. Sequenced sample: blood, either unsorted or a sorted T cell fraction (not recorded which). The receptor was isolated from a male donor with ankylosing spondylitis. V is TRBV18 and J is TRBJ1-1; D remains unclear. CDR3 DNA: TGTGCCAGCTCACCCAATGACCTAAACACTGAAGCTTTCTTT. Translation gives CASSPNDLNTEAFF.